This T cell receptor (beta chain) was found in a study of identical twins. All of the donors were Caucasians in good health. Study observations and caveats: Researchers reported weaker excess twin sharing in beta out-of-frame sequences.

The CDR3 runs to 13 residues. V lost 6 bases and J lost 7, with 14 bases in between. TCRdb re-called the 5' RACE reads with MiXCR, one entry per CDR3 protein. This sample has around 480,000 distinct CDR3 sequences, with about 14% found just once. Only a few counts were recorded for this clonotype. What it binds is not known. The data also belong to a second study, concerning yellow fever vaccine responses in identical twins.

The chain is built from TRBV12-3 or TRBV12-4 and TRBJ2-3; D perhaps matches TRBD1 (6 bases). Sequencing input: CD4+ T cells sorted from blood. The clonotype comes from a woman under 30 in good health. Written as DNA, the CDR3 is TGTGCCAGCAGCCTTAATCAGGGGAATACGCAGTATTTT. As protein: CASSLNQGNTQYF.